A selection of T cell receptor beta chains follows, all from one sample in a study of shared clonotypes between healthy human individuals. The repertoire was sequenced with immunoSEQ multiplex PCR; TCRdb's copy has only in-frame clones and lacks some. The sample includes 2 million to 2.5 million clones, 92% seen only once; the top ten take around 0.38%. Input material: naive CD4+ T cells from PBMCs. The receptor source for this set is a man aged 18 to 35 in good health. Some clones in this sample may be carry-over from other donors' samples. CDR3s include the opening cysteine and the closing phenylalanine or tryptophan. D genes are given only for firm matches.

D | J | V | CDR3 | DNA
- | TRBJ2-3 | TRBV5-1 | CASSLVLGSDTQYF | TGCGCCAGCAGCTTGGTACTAGGGAGCGATACGCAGTATTTT
- | TRBJ2-2 | TRBV5-1 | CASSLAGEGTGELFF | TGCGCCAGCAGCTTGGCCGGGGAAGGCACCGGGGAGCTGTTTTTT
TRBD2 | TRBJ2-4 | TRBV19 | CASSTSGTRIAKNIQYF | TGTGCCAGTAGTACTAGCGGAACCCGAATAGCCAAAAACATTCAGTACTTC
- | TRBJ2-2 | TRBV6-4 | CASSPKSTNTGELFF | TGTGCCAGCAGCCCAAAGAGCACAAACACCGGGGAGCTGTTTTTT
- | TRBJ2-1 | TRBV5-4 | CASSSTGLAVEQFF | TGTGCCAGCAGCTCCACGGGGCTAGCTGTTGAGCAGTTCTTC
TRBD1 | TRBJ2-7 | TRBV19 | CASSDRGNTYEQYF | TGTGCCAGTAGTGACAGGGGCAACACCTACGAGCAGTACTTC
- | TRBJ1-1 | TRBV20-1 | CSALRRGAFF | TGCAGTGCCCTACGGCGGGGTGCTTTCTTT
- | TRBJ2-7 | TRBV6-5 | CASRLDASETYEQYF | TGTGCCAGCAGACTGGATGCTAGCGAGACCTACGAGCAGTACTTC
- | TRBJ2-3 | TRBV6-5 | CASSYSWAADTQYF | TGTGCCAGCAGTTACTCCTGGGCCGCAGATACGCAGTATTTT
TRBD1 | TRBJ2-6 | TRBV6-1 | CASSGWDRGTSGANVLTF | TGTGCCAGCAGTGGTTGGGACAGGGGGACCTCTGGGGCCAACGTCCTGACTTTC
- | TRBJ2-2 | TRBV2 | CASSETANANTGELFF | TGTGCCAGCAGTGAAACCGCAAACGCGAACACCGGGGAGCTGTTTTTT
- | TRBJ1-4 | TRBV4-3 | CASSQDRRGANEKLFF | TGCGCCAGCAGCCAAGATCGCCGAGGAGCTAATGAAAAACTGTTTTTT
- | TRBJ2-2 | TRBV7-3 | CASSLAGEYTGELFF | TGTGCCAGCAGCTTGGCAGGGGAGTACACCGGGGAGCTGTTTTTT
- | TRBJ1-1 | TRBV20-1 | CSATEAFF | TGCAGTGCTACTGAAGCTTTCTTT
TRBD1 | TRBJ2-7 | TRBV15 | CATSRDRGDQYF | TGTGCCACCAGCAGGGACAGGGGAGATCAGTACTTC
TRBD1 | TRBJ1-5 | TRBV19 | CASSIGDRGSNQPQHF | TGTGCCAGTAGTATAGGGGACAGGGGAAGCAATCAGCCCCAGCATTTT